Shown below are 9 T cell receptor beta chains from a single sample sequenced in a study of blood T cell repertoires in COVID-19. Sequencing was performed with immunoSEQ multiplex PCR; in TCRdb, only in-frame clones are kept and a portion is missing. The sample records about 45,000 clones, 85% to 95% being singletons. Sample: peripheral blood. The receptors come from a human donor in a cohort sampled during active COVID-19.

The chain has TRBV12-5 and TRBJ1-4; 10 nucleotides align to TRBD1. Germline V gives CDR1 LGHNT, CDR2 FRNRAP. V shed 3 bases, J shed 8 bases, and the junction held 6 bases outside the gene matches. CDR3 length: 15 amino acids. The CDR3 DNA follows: TGTGCTAGTGGTTTCCCGGACAGGGGGTACGAAAAACTGTTTTTT. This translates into CASGFPDRGYEKLFF.

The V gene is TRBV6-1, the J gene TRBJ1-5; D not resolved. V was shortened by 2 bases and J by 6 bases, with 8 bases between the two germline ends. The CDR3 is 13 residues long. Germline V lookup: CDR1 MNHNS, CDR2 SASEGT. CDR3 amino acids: CASSERERQPQHF. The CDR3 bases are TGTGCCAGCAGTGAAAGGGAGCGTCAGCCCCAGCATTTT.

This chain's CDR3 is CASSLNRGHEAFF. DNA of the CDR3: TGCGCCAGCAGCTTGAACAGGGGGCATGAAGCTTTCTTT. V is TRBV5-1 and J is TRBJ1-1, with 9 bases fitting TRBD1. The CDR3 is made up of 13 amino acids. From germline, CDR1 is SGHRS and CDR2 YFSETQ. Trimming at V came to 1 base and at J to 7 bases, leaving 2 bases not matched to a gene.

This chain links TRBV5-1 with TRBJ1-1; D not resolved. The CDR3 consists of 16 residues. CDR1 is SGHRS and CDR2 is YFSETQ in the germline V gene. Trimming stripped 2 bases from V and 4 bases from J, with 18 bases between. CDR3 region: CASSLEAGKTVTEAFF. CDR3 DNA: TGCGCCAGCAGCTTAGAGGCGGGAAAGACGGTCACTGAAGCTTTCTTT.

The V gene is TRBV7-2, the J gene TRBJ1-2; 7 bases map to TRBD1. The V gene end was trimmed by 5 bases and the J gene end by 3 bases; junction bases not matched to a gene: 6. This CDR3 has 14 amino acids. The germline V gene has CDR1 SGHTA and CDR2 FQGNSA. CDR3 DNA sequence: TGTGCCAGCAGCCCACAGGGGAATTACTATGGCTACACCTTC. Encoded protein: CASSPQGNYYGYTF. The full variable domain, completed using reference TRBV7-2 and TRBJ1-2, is GAGVSQSPSNKVTEKGKDVELRCDPISGHTALYWYRQSLGQGLEFLIYFQGNSAPDKSGLPSDRFSAERTGGSVSTLTIQRTQQEDSAVYLCASSPQGNYYGYTFGSGTRLTVV.

The CDR3 region is CASSGGDYEQFF. In DNA form, the CDR3 reads TGTGCCAGCAGCGGGGGGGACTACGAGCAGTTCTTC. This rearrangement joins TRBV7-9 to TRBJ2-1; TRBD2 agrees at 7 bases. V lost 5 bases to trimming and J lost 10 bases; unmatched junction nucleotides: 5. Germline CDR1 and CDR2: SEHNR and FQNEAQ (reference sequence). The CDR3 is 12 amino acids.

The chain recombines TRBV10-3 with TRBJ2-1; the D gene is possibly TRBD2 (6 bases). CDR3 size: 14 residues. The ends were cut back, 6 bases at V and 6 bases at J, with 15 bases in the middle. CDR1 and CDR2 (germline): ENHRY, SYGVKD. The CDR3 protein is CAIRGTPSRNEQFF. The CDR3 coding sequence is TGTGCCATCAGGGGGACTCCCAGCCGCAATGAGCAGTTCTTC.

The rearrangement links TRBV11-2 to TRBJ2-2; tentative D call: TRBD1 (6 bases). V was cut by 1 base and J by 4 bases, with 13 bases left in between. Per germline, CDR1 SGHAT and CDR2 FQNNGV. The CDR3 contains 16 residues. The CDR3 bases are TGTGCCAGCAGCTTAGGGACAGCGTGGGGCACCGGGGAGCTGTTTTTT. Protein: CASSLGTAWGTGELFF.

The CDR3: CASSLGDSDYGYTF. In nucleotides, the CDR3 is TGCGCCAGCAGCTTGGGGGATAGCGACTATGGCTACACCTTC. The rearrangement joins TRBV5-1 to TRBJ1-2; D is undetermined. The germline V gene encodes CDR1 SGHRS and CDR2 YFSETQ. There are 14 residues in the CDR3. The V and J ends lost 0 bases and 3 bases respectively, with 9 bases between them.